This T cell receptor (beta chain) was sequenced for a study of T cell changes during pregnancy in multiple sclerosis. Profiling relied on immunoSEQ multiplex PCR, and the TCRdb table lists in-frame clones only, not all of them. Among 45,000 to 55,000 clones, roughly 94% were seen once, and the ten largest hold approximately 5%. Trimming cost V 3 bases and J 5 bases; bases outside gene matches: 2. In germline, CDR1 is SEHNR, CDR2 FQNEAQ (reference sequence). This CDR3 comprises 13 residues. The source was CD8+ T cells from peripheral blood mononuclear cells, collected before pregnancy. The sequence was collected from a female donor with multiple sclerosis, enrolled in a pregnancy study. The V call is TRBV7-9, the J call TRBJ2-7, with 9 bases aligning to TRBD2. The CDR3 DNA reads TGTGCCAGCAGCTTTAGCGGGAGCCACGAGCAGTACTTC. Translating it yields CASSFSGSHEQYF.